Below, one T cell receptor (beta chain) is given with its context. The junction differs from germline at one of its ends, possibly a read error. Amplified TCR beta CDR3 regions derived from RNA transcripts. When the TCR CDR3 underwent first-round RT-PCR, the HTBI primer set was used. MiXCR, applied by TCRdb to the multiplex PCR reads, yields one record per CDR3 protein. The table includes fewer than 900,000 distinct CDR3 sequences, less than 20% detected once. The record originates from a study of T cells in Graves' hyperthyroidism and ophthalmopathy. Exclusions: uncontrolled infection, other autoimmune disease, pregnancy, lactation. Fresh peripheral blood, about 10 ml of it, supplied the PBMCs. The sequence came from a man aged 18 to 29 with Graves' hyperthyroidism. The specimen sequenced was blood.

As DNA, the CDR3 is TGTGCCAGCACCCGGGGCTCCTACGAGCGGTACTTC. Translated: CASTRGSYERYF. The chain employs TRBV28 and TRBJ2-7; D tentatively fits TRBD1 or TRBD2 (5 bases each). This CDR3 spans 12 amino acids. The germline gives CDR1 MDHEN, CDR2 SYDVKM.